Listed below are T cell receptor beta chains from one sample, sequenced in a study of shared clonotypes between healthy human individuals. TCRdb's table, derived via immunoSEQ multiplex PCR, lists solely in-frame clones and lacks some. Of fewer than 1.8 million clones in the sample, 97% to 99% were seen once. Sequencing was done on a sample of naive CD4+ T cells sorted from blood. Source of these receptors: a man under 40 in good health. Both conserved end residues are part of each CDR3. Each record gives: J gene, clone size, D gene, V gene, CDR3 DNA, CDR3 protein. A D gene is named only where the DNA matches it firmly. The size of a clone is reported for some rows only, either as once, few or many, or as a class for expanded clones.

>TRBJ2-2|-|TRBD2|TRBV6-5
TGTGCCAGCAGTTTTTCGGGGAGGGTGCGAACCGGGGAGCTGTTTTTT
CASSFSGRVRTGELFF
>TRBJ2-2|-|TRBD2|TRBV14
TGTGCCAGCAGCCAAGAACTAGCGGCTCTGGGGGAGCTGTTTTTT
CASSQELAALGELFF
>TRBJ2-1|-|-|TRBV18
TGTGCCAGCTCACCTCGCCTCGGGACTGACTCGGTGGTAGGGTTCTTC
CASSPRLGTDSVVGFF
>TRBJ1-5|-|-|TRBV6-6
TGTGCCAGCACCCTTCAGGGCAATCAGCCCCAGCATTTT
CASTLQGNQPQHF
>TRBJ2-5|-|TRBD2|TRBV5-1
TGCGCCAGCAGCTCGCTTGCCGGGACTAGTCTGGAGACCCAGTACTTC
CASSSLAGTSLETQYF
>TRBJ2-2|once|-|TRBV5-6
TGTGCCAGCAGCCACCTGAACACCGGGGAGCTGTTTTTT
CASSHLNTGELFF
>TRBJ2-2|-|-|TRBV15
TGTGCCACCCGCAGGGGGAACACCGGGGAGCTGTTTTTT
CATRRGNTGELFF
>TRBJ2-1|-|TRBD1|TRBV27
TGTGCCAGCAGCCCCTTGGCGAGGGGGCTGGACAATGAGCAGTTCTTC
CASSPLARGLDNEQFF
>TRBJ2-1|-|TRBD2|TRBV5-1
TGCGCCAGCAGCTTGGATCTAGCGGCCTCCTACAATGAGCAGTTCTTC
CASSLDLAASYNEQFF
>TRBJ1-1|-|-|TRBV19
TGTGCCAGTAGTATTTGGCCAGGTGGAGCTTTCTTT
CASSIWPGGAFF
>TRBJ1-2|-|TRBD1|TRBV19
TGTGCCAGTAGACACAGGGGCCACTATGGCTACACCTTC
CASRHRGHYGYTF
>TRBJ2-1|-|-|TRBV28
TGTGCCAGCAGAACTACAGGGCTGGGGGATGAGCAGTTCTTC
CASRTTGLGDEQFF
>TRBJ2-7|-|TRBD2|TRBV5-4
TGTGCCACCGCCTTAAAAGCGGGAGTTCAGTACGAGCAGTACTTC
CATALKAGVQYEQYF
>TRBJ2-3|-|-|TRBV30
TGTGCCTGGAGGGGAAGTAGTTTCTATACGCAGTATTTT
CAWRGSSFYTQYF
>TRBJ2-1|-|-|TRBV6-5
TGTGCCAGCAGTTACGGGGCAGTTAGCAATGAGCAGTTCTTC
CASSYGAVSNEQFF
>TRBJ2-3|-|TRBD1|TRBV7-6
TGTGCCAGCAGCCCCATGACCGGGACAGCAGATACGCAGTATTTT
CASSPMTGTADTQYF
>TRBJ2-7|-|TRBD2|TRBV18
TGTGCCAGCTCACCACGGACTAGCGCGGCCTACGAGCAGTACTTC
CASSPRTSAAYEQYF
>TRBJ1-5|-|TRBD1|TRBV7-6
TGTGCCAGCAGCAAGACAGGGGACGATCAGCCCCAGCATTTT
CASSKTGDDQPQHF
>TRBJ2-6|-|-|TRBV10-3
TGTGCCGCCCATCAAGTTGGGGCCAACGTCCTGACTTTC
CAAHQVGANVLTF
>TRBJ1-4|-|-|TRBV6-6
TGTGCCAGCGTGGTTAAGGAAAAACTGTTTTTT
CASVVKEKLFF
>TRBJ2-7|-|-|TRBV28
TGTGCCAGCAGCCAGACAGGTGTGGAAGAGCAGTACTTC
CASSQTGVEEQYF
>TRBJ1-1|-|-|TRBV11-2
TGTGCCAGCTCGCGGGCACCGAACACTGAAGCTTTCTTT
CASSRAPNTEAFF
>TRBJ2-7|-|TRBD2|TRBV7-6
TGTGCCAGCAGCTTAGCGCCGGGACTAGAAAACGAGCAGTACTTC
CASSLAPGLENEQYF
>TRBJ2-1|-|-|TRBV19
TGTGCCAGCCTCTTGAGCTCCTACAATGAGCAGTTCTTC
CASLLSSYNEQFF
>TRBJ2-7|once|-|TRBV5-4
TGTGCCAGCAGCTCCAACCAGCAGGTAAACTACGAGCAGTACTTC
CASSSNQQVNYEQYF
>TRBJ1-2|-|-|TRBV19
TGTGCCAGTAGTACCCGCTTACAGGGCTACACCTTC
CASSTRLQGYTF
>TRBJ1-2|-|-|TRBV19
TGTGCCAGTAGCGGGGTGGGGACTAACTATGGCTACACCTTC
CASSGVGTNYGYTF
>TRBJ1-1|-|-|TRBV7-2
TGTGCCAGCAGCCGACAGGTAGAAGCTTTCTTT
CASSRQVEAFF
>TRBJ2-5|once|TRBD2|TRBV5-6
TGTGCCAGCAGCTGGGAGGGAGGCGGGAGACCGAGGGAGACCCAGTACTTC
CASSWEGGGRPRETQYF
>TRBJ1-1|-|-|TRBV6-5
TGTGCCAGCAGTCCCCCCCGGAAGGGCACTGAAGCTTTCTTT
CASSPPRKGTEAFF
>TRBJ1-3|-|-|TRBV25-1
TGTGCCAGCAGTGGCCGTTGGGGCACCATATATTTT
CASSGRWGTIYF
>TRBJ2-7|-|-|TRBV5-6
TGTGCCAGCAGCGGCGGGACAGCGAGCTCCTACGAGCAGTACTTC
CASSGGTASSYEQYF
>TRBJ1-1|-|-|TRBV6-6
TGTGCCAGCTCCGCCACAGGGCGCACTGAAGCTTTCTTT
CASSATGRTEAFF
>TRBJ2-2|-|-|TRBV5-4
TGTGCCAGCAATAGGGGACCCACCGCCGGGGAGCTGTTTTTT
CASNRGPTAGELFF
>TRBJ1-2|-|TRBD1|TRBV5-5
TGTGCCAGCAGCCTTCAGGGGGTGAACTATGGCTACACCTTC
CASSLQGVNYGYTF
>TRBJ2-7|-|TRBD2|TRBV5-1
TGCGCCAGCAGCTCGAGGACTAGCGGGAGCTACGAGCAGTACTTC
CASSSRTSGSYEQYF
>TRBJ2-2|-|-|TRBV7-2
TGTGCCAGCAGCTTATCCGGTCCGGGAAACACCGGGGAGCTGTTTTTT
CASSLSGPGNTGELFF
>TRBJ1-2|once|-|TRBV4-3
TGCGCCAGCAGCCAAGAAGGCGGTAGCTACACCTTC
CASSQEGGSYTF
>TRBJ2-1|-|TRBD2|TRBV29-1
TGCAGCGTTGATTCCCGGCTAGCGGACTACAATGAGCAGTTCTTC
CSVDSRLADYNEQFF
>TRBJ2-7|-|-|TRBV4-2
TGTGCCAGCAGTCGGGACGCCTACGAGCAGTACTTC
CASSRDAYEQYF
>TRBJ2-3|-|-|TRBV4-2
TGTGCCAGCAGCCAAGCTATTATCAGTAGCACAGATACGCAGTATTTT
CASSQAIISSTDTQYF
>TRBJ2-7|once|TRBD2|TRBV5-6
TGTGCCAGCAGCCTGCTAGGACTAGCGGGCGACTACGAGCAGTACTTC
CASSLLGLAGDYEQYF
>TRBJ2-5|-|-|TRBV28
TGTGCCAGCCTAGAGGGTACAGAAGAGACCCAGTACTTC
CASLEGTEETQYF
>TRBJ2-2|-|-|TRBV5-1
TGCGCCAGCAGGAATTGGGGGCTAGCGGACACCGGGGAGCTGTTTTTT
CASRNWGLADTGELFF
>TRBJ2-2|-|TRBD1|TRBV10-2
TGCGCCAGCAGCGGACAGGTACCAGGAAGACACACCGGGGAGCTGTTTTTT
CASSGQVPGRHTGELFF
>TRBJ2-7|-|-|TRBV15
TGTGCCTCCGGCCGAAGCCGCTACGAGCAGTACTTC
CASGRSRYEQYF
>TRBJ1-3|once|-|TRBV10-3
TGTGCCATCAGTGAGCAAGGAGGGATTGGAAACACCATATATTTT
CAISEQGGIGNTIYF
>TRBJ2-1|-|-|TRBV5-5
TGTGCCAGCAGCTTGGAACTTCTAGCTAACAAGCAGTTCTTC
CASSLELLANKQFF
>TRBJ2-1|-|TRBD2|TRBV2
TGTGCCAGCAGTGGGCTAGCGGGAGAGCTCAATGAGCAGTTCTTC
CASSGLAGELNEQFF
>TRBJ2-5|-|TRBD2|TRBV18
TGTGCCAGCTCACGACAGGGACTAGCGGTCGTCCAAGAGACCCAGTACTTC
CASSRQGLAVVQETQYF
>TRBJ1-2|-|TRBD1|TRBV5-1
TGCGCCAGCAGCCCAGGACAGGGGGCCCAGCTATCATATGGCTACACCTTC
CASSPGQGAQLSYGYTF
>TRBJ2-7|-|TRBD1|TRBV29-1
TGCAGCGCAGCCACAGGGGCGAACGAGCAGTACTTC
CSAATGANEQYF
>TRBJ2-1|once|-|TRBV11-2
TGTGCCAGCAGCTTATTACGTTTAGCGGAGTACAATGAGCAGTTCTTC
CASSLLRLAEYNEQFF
>TRBJ2-1|-|-|TRBV5-5
TGTGCCAGCAGCTCACCCGGGACGGATTACAATGAGCAGTTCTTC
CASSSPGTDYNEQFF
>TRBJ1-2|-|-|TRBV4-3
TGCGCCAGCAGCCAAGACCGCAGGGTTGATGGCTACACCTTC
CASSQDRRVDGYTF